Shown below are 13 T cell receptor beta chains from a single sample sequenced in a study of blood T cell repertoires in COVID-19. Method: immunoSEQ multiplex PCR; TCRdb's copy keeps in-frame clones and lacks some. This sample has about 56,000 clones, with almost 85% found just once. The sample comprised peripheral blood. Source of these receptors: a man between 60 and 75 years old with COVID-19, enrolled during active disease.

This clone was seen more than once but under ten times. The chain uses TRBV6-5 and TRBJ2-3; D may be TRBD2 (6 bases). The V gene's germline CDR1 is MNHEY and CDR2 SVGAGI. The CDR3 has 15 residues. V lost 10 bases and J 4 bases, leaving 21 bases between the germline ends. The CDR3 coding sequence is TGTGCCACCACCCGGGACTCAGGACGGTCAGATACGCAGTATTTT. This translates into CATTRDSGRSDTQYF.

This sequence joins TRBV2 and TRBJ1-3; unclear D gene. The CDR3 consists of 15 residues. CDR1 and CDR2 from the germline V gene are SNHLY and FYNNEI. Deletions cut 5 bases from V and 2 bases from J, with 13 bases between. The CDR3 loop reads CASSKDREAGNTIYF. The CDR3 region has the DNA TGTGCCAGCAGTAAGGACCGGGAGGCTGGAAACACCATATATTTT.

J is TRBJ1-5 and V is TRBV29-1; the D gene is possibly TRBD1 (5 bases). Germline V gene lookup returns CDR1 SQVTM and CDR2 ANQGSEA. This CDR3 comprises 14 residues. V lost 5 bases and J lost 2, with 13 bases in between. CDR3 DNA sequence: TGCAGCGTTAACGACCAGGGCGGCAATCAGCCCCAGCATTTT. It is translated as CSVNDQGGNQPQHF.

The V and J genes are TRBV10-3 and TRBJ1-2, with 9 positions matching TRBD1. CDR3 length: 14 residues. The germline V gene encodes CDR1 ENHRY and CDR2 SYGVKD. Trimming at V came to 10 bases and at J to 6 bases, leaving 12 bases not matched to a gene. As DNA, the CDR3 is TGTGCCACCCGCCCACGAGACAGGGGGGATGGCTACACCTTC. Encoded protein: CATRPRDRGDGYTF.

The chain uses TRBV5-1 and TRBJ1-1; a possible D gene is TRBD1 (5 bases). The length of the CDR3 is 15 residues. Trimming took 0 bases from V and 1 from J, leaving 10 bases between them. CDR1 and CDR2 from the germline V gene are SGHRS and YFSETQ. Here the CDR3 DNA reads TGCGCCAGCAGCTTGGACTTGGGGGGGAACACTGAAGCTTTCTTT. This sequence encodes CASSLDLGGNTEAFF.

The rearrangement uses TRBV2 and TRBJ1-5; D might be TRBD1 (5 bases). The CDR3 spans 13 residues. V lost 4 bases, J lost 4 bases, and 8 bases lay in between. Germline CDR1 reads SNHLY; CDR2 reads FYNNEI. As DNA, the CDR3 is TGTGCCAGCAGTGGACAGCTGAATCAGCCCCAGCATTTT. As protein: CASSGQLNQPQHF.

The chain uses TRBV21-1 and TRBJ1-5; no DNA check was done on the table's D call, TRBD1. TRBV21-1 is tagged as a pseudogene. The CDR3 sequence is 14 residues long. The CDR3 sequence: CAPPHDTIHQPQHF. CDR3 DNA: TGTGCCCCACCCCATGACACCATTCATCAGCCCCAGCATTTT.

This sequence joins TRBV6-2 or TRBV6-3 and TRBJ2-7; a possible D gene is TRBD2 (6 bases). The CDR3 is 17 amino acids. Trimming cost V 0 bases and J 6 bases, with 21 bases left between them. Germline assignment: CDR1 MNHEY and CDR2 SVGEGT. CDR3 protein: CASSYSGRSWVVAEQYF. In DNA form, the CDR3 reads TGTGCCAGCAGTTACTCGGGGAGGTCGTGGGTTGTCGCCGAGCAGTACTTC.

This clone was detected only a few times. The chain carries TRBV4-1 and TRBJ1-2; TRBD1 aligns across 9 bases. The CDR3 consists of 17 residues. CDR1 is MGHRA and CDR2 is YSYEKL in the germline V gene. V shed 3 bases, J shed 0 bases, and the junction held 8 bases outside the gene matches. CDR3 protein: CASSHFPRDRANYGYTF. The CDR3 DNA follows: TGCGCCAGCAGCCACTTTCCCCGGGACAGGGCTAACTATGGCTACACCTTC.

V and J are TRBV7-3 and TRBJ2-1, with 10 bases aligning to TRBD1. Germline CDR1 and CDR2: SGHTA and FQGTGA. This CDR3 contains 16 residues. Germline trimming cut 1 base from V and 3 bases from J; bases unmatched to any gene: 3. The CDR3 sequence is CASSLSRTGGYNEQFF. CDR3 nucleotide sequence: TGTGCCAGCAGCTTAAGTCGGACAGGGGGCTACAATGAGCAGTTCTTC.

This sequence joins TRBV19 and TRBJ2-1; the D is unclear. This CDR3 has 13 residues. CDR1 LNHDA and CDR2 SQIVND come from the germline V gene (reference sequence). The ends were cut back, 4 bases at V and 5 bases at J, with 9 bases in the middle. For the CDR3, the DNA is TGTGCCAGTAGTAAACAGACAAACAATGAGCAGTTCTTC. It encodes CASSKQTNNEQFF.

The chain uses TRBV10-3 and TRBJ2-7; no definite D call. The CDR3 spans 15 residues. V lost 6 bases to trimming and J lost 2 bases, with 17 bases between them. CDR1 is ENHRY and CDR2 is SYGVKD in the germline V gene. CDR3: CAIRNVSTNTYEQYF. CDR3 bases: TGTGCCATCAGAAACGTATCAACGAACACCTACGAGCAGTACTTC.

Points on this clone: A much more abundant neighbour one base away suggests this may be a read error. The V and J genes are TRBV7-3 and TRBJ1-1; D is possibly TRBD1 (6 bases). The CDR3 length is 13 residues. Germline CDR1 reads SGHTA; CDR2 reads FQGTGA. The V and J ends lost 4 bases and 1 base respectively, with 7 bases between them. CDR3 bases: TGTGCCAGCAGCTCACAGGGGAACACTGAAGCTTTCTTT. This sequence encodes CASSSQGNTEAFF.